The 22 T cell receptor beta chains given below trace back to one sample, sequenced in a study of neurological immune-mediated disorders. TCRdb reanalysed the 5' RACE reads using MiXCR and keeps one entry per CDR3 protein. The sample carries about 18,000 distinct CDR3 sequences, about a quarter recorded once. The specimen sequenced was PBMCs. These receptors were collected from a man aged 50 to 60 with HTLV-1-associated myelopathy (HAM/TSP).

This clonotype showed up many times. The rearrangement joins TRBV5-6 to TRBJ1-2; D unresolved. With 5 bases removed from V and 8 bases from J, the gap between germline ends came to 19 bases. Germline V lookup: CDR1 SGHDT, CDR2 YYEEEE. The CDR3 consists of 14 residues. The CDR3 DNA sequence: TGTGCCAGCAGGCCTTTCGTACGGACTTTCGGCTACACCTTC. Its protein product is CASRPFVRTFGYTF.

This clonotype was observed a handful of times. The V gene is TRBV5-1, the J gene TRBJ1-2; 7 nucleotides line up with TRBD1. There are 14 residues in the CDR3. The V gene's germline CDR1 is SGHRS and CDR2 YFSETQ. J lost 4 bases, V lost 4 bases, and 7 bases had no gene match. The CDR3 is CASSQQGLGYGYTF. The CDR3 DNA reads as TGCGCCAGCAGCCAACAGGGGCTGGGCTATGGCTACACCTTC.

The rearrangement uses TRBV5-1 and TRBJ2-2; no reliable D call. V lost 0 bases to trimming and J lost 4 bases, with 4 bases between them. This CDR3 spans 13 amino acids. The germline V gene encodes CDR1 SGHRS and CDR2 YFSETQ. The CDR3 DNA follows: TGCGCCAGCAGCTTGGCCGGCACCGGGGAGCTGTTTTTT. It codes for CASSLAGTGELFF.

This chain uses TRBV20-1 with TRBJ2-7; D gene ambiguous. V lost 3 bases to trimming and J lost 0 bases, with 12 bases between them. Per germline, CDR1 DFQATT and CDR2 SNEGSKA (reference sequence). CDR3 size: 14 residues. DNA for the CDR3: TGCAGTGCTAGGCGGCGGCAAAACTCCTACGAGCAGTACTTC. Translating it yields CSARRRQNSYEQYF.

The genes are TRBV7-9 and TRBJ1-4; TRBD1 matches at 8 bases. CDR3 length equals 15 residues. After removal of 5 bases from V and 5 bases from J, the junction contained 7 bases not matched to a gene. Germline assignment: CDR1 SEHNR and CDR2 FQNEAQ (reference sequence). Written as DNA, the CDR3 is TGTGCCAGCAGCCCTGAACAGGGGGTGAATGAAAAACTGTTTTTT. This gives the protein CASSPEQGVNEKLFF.

This chain joins TRBV6-2 or TRBV6-3 and TRBJ2-2, with a possible D match to TRBD1 (5 bases). Germline V gives CDR1 MNHEY, CDR2 SVGEGT. Trimming took 9 bases from V and 4 from J, leaving 18 bases between them. The CDR3 has 15 residues. Here the CDR3 DNA reads TGTGCCAGTTCAACAGGTGCCCCCGGCACCGGGGAGCTGTTTTTT. Translating it yields CASSTGAPGTGELFF.

A few counts support this clonotype. This chain connects TRBV20-1 to TRBJ1-6; a weak D match, TRBD1 (6 bases). V dropped 6 bases and J dropped 4 bases, with 13 bases sitting between them. Germline values: CDR1 DFQATT, CDR2 SNEGSKA (reference sequence). The CDR3 loop spans 14 amino acids. Here the CDR3 DNA reads TGCAGTGCCCCCGACAGGAAATATAATTCACCCCTCCACTTT. This gives the protein CSAPDRKYNSPLHF.

The chain joins TRBV20-1 to TRBJ1-5; a possible D gene is TRBD1 (5 bases). Germline V lookup: CDR1 DFQATT, CDR2 SNEGSKA (reference sequence). The CDR3 is 13 residues long. V shed 5 bases and J shed 1 base, with 9 bases lying between them. The CDR3 coding sequence is TGCAGTGCTCCGGACATAAGCAATCAGCCCCAGCATTTT. This codes for CSAPDISNQPQHF.

V is TRBV7-9 and J is TRBJ1-2; D not certain. CDR3 length: 13 residues. Deletions cut 5 bases from V and 4 bases from J, with 11 bases between. Germline-derived CDR1 and CDR2 are SEHNR and FQNEAQ (reference sequence). This CDR3 is CASSPQDGYGYTF. The CDR3 DNA follows: TGTGCCAGCAGCCCTCAGGACGGCTATGGCTACACCTTC.

This clonotype is judged medium-sized. The DNA for the CDR3 is TGTGCCAGCAGCTCAGACGGACCTTCGGGAGAGCAGTACTTC. Encoded protein: CASSSDGPSGEQYF. This chain joins TRBV5-4 and TRBJ2-7; D possibly corresponds to TRBD2 (5 bases). Looked up from germline, CDR1 is SGHNT and CDR2 is YYREEE (reference sequence). This CDR3 spans 14 amino acids. V lost 3 bases and J lost 7, with 17 bases in between.

At least ten counts were recorded for this clonotype. The chain combines TRBV5-1 with TRBJ2-3, with TRBD2 identical over 10 bases. The CDR3 is made up of 16 amino acids. J gave up 5 bases and V 3 bases, and 9 bases lay outside the gene matches. In germline, CDR1 is SGHRS, CDR2 YFSETQ. The CDR3 is CASSWERGGLGDTQYF. CDR3 coding DNA: TGCGCCAGCAGCTGGGAGCGGGGGGGCCTTGGAGATACGCAGTATTTT.

This clonotype is termed medium-sized. V gene TRBV4-1 combines with J gene TRBJ2-2, with D perhaps TRBD1 (5 bases). The ends were cut back, 4 bases at V and 1 base at J, with 13 bases in the middle. CDR1 is MGHRA, CDR2 YSYEKL, per germline. The CDR3 has 16 residues. CDR3 in DNA: TGCGCCAGCAGCCTGGACATGGCCCTGAACACCGGGGAGCTGTTTTTT. Residues: CASSLDMALNTGELFF.

This clonotype is deemed medium-sized. V is TRBV29-1 and J is TRBJ1-2, with D possibly TRBD1 on 6 matching bases. The CDR3 has 13 amino acids. V lost 3 bases and J lost 2, with 10 bases in between. CDR1 and CDR2 from the germline V gene are SQVTM and ANQGSEA. Written as DNA, the CDR3 is TGCAGCGTTGACAGGGGAGGGAACTATGGCTACACCTTC. This encodes CSVDRGGNYGYTF.

By frequency in the sample, this clonotype is medium-sized (0.01 to 0.1%). The chain employs TRBV13 and TRBJ1-1; D unclear. This CDR3 spans 14 amino acids. Between the trimmed V and J ends, which lost 5 bases and 1 base, there was a span of 11 bases. Per germline, CDR1 PRHDT and CDR2 FYEKMQ (reference sequence). CDR3 protein: CASSSPLRNTEAFF. CDR3 DNA sequence: TGTGCCAGCAGCAGTCCCCTCCGGAACACTGAAGCTTTCTTT.

This sequence joins TRBV7-2 and TRBJ2-7, with D perhaps given as TRBD1 or TRBD2 (5 bases each). V lost 6 bases to trimming and J lost 3 bases, with 12 bases between them. This CDR3 contains 13 residues. Germline lookup yields CDR1 SGHTA and CDR2 FQGNSA. As DNA, the CDR3 is TGTGCCAGCAGTAAGGGACCTATCTACGAGCAGTACTTC. Protein: CASSKGPIYEQYF.

This clonotype was seen more than once but under ten times. The chain combines TRBV20-1 with TRBJ2-7, with D perhaps TRBD1 (5 bases). Per the germline V gene, CDR1 is DFQATT and CDR2 is SNEGSKA (reference sequence). V was clipped by 1 base and J by 5 bases, with 9 bases between them. This CDR3 is 12 amino acids long. The CDR3 nucleotides are TGCAGTGCTAGAGTAGGGGTAAACGAGCAGTACTTC. This gives the protein CSARVGVNEQYF.

The genes are TRBV20-1 and TRBJ2-1, with TRBD2 matching over 10 bases. Germline V gene lookup returns CDR1 DFQATT and CDR2 SNEGSKA (reference sequence). Trimming removed 6 bases from V and 8 bases from J; junction bases left unmatched: 10. The CDR3 consists of 14 residues. The CDR3 DNA sequence: TGCAGTGCGGGTTCGGCTAGCGGGAGTCATGAGCAGTTCTTC. Translated, it gives CSAGSASGSHEQFF.

This clonotype has at least ten counts. The chain has TRBV20-1 and TRBJ2-1; 8 bases fit TRBD2. The CDR3 runs to 11 residues. Germline CDR1 DFQATT, CDR2 SNEGSKA (reference sequence). The CDR3 here is CGRGAYNEQFF. The CDR3 nucleotides read TGCGGGCGGGGGGCTTACAATGAGCAGTTCTTC.

The V gene is TRBV3-1, the J gene TRBJ2-1; TRBD2 aligns across 9 bases. Germline V gene data show CDR1 as LGHDT and CDR2 as YNNKEL (reference sequence). CDR3 length equals 19 residues. The J segment lost 6 bases and the V segment lost 0 bases, leaving 15 bases of the junction unmatched. The CDR3 DNA follows: TGTGCCAGCAGCCAAGAAGGCGGTCGCGGGACTAGCCGTCCCAATGAGCAGTTCTTC. Translated: CASSQEGGRGTSRPNEQFF.

This chain joins TRBV28 and TRBJ2-7, with TRBD2 as a possible D gene (5 bases). Germline V CDR1 and CDR2: MDHEN, SYDVKM. Trimming cost V 1 base and J 3 bases, with 10 bases left between them. The length of the CDR3 is 14 residues. CDR3 protein: CASSLSGRDYEQYF. As DNA, the CDR3 is TGTGCCAGCAGTTTATCAGGCCGGGACTACGAGCAGTACTTC.

This clonotype showed up many times. V and J are TRBV20-1 and TRBJ2-7; D perhaps matches TRBD2 (5 bases). The CDR3 is 12 amino acids. Per the germline V gene, CDR1 is DFQATT and CDR2 is SNEGSKA (reference sequence). V shed 5 bases and J shed 0 bases, with 8 bases lying between them. CDR3 sequence (DNA): TGCAGTGCTCGACTAAACTCCTACGAGCAGTACTTC. As protein: CSARLNSYEQYF.

V is TRBV5-1 and J is TRBJ2-2; 9 positions agree with TRBD2. CDR1 SGHRS and CDR2 YFSETQ come from the germline V gene. V dropped 1 base and J dropped 5; count of bases not matched to a gene: 6. The CDR3 is 16 amino acids. As DNA, the CDR3 is TGCGCCAGCAGCTTGCTCGCTAGCGGGGAAACCGGGGAGCTGTTTTTT. Its translation: CASSLLASGETGELFF. Filled out from reference TRBV5-1 and TRBJ2-2, the complete variable domain reads KAGVTQTPRYLIKTRGQQVTLSCSPISGHRSVSWYQQTPGQGLQFLFEYFSETQRNKGNFPGRFSGRQFSNSRSEMNVSTLELGDSALYLCASSLLASGETGELFFGEGSRLTVL.